This T cell receptor (beta chain) comes out of a study of cytomegalovirus exposure and HLA in healthy donors. As for the study in general: Unique TCRs numbering roughly 85 million, obtained from HLA-typed donors, made up an early data release. Findings and caveats of the study: What TCR beta sequences reportedly achieved was accurate prediction of HLA-A and HLA-B alleles in most subjects.

A note on this clone: What it binds is not known.

It was with 60 Vbeta and 13 Jbeta primers that the PCR ran. Clones were read by immunoSEQ multiplex PCR, and TCRdb kept only the in-frame ones, dropping some. The sample has 95,000 to 110,000 clones; the top ten hold about 3.5%. Germline V gene data show CDR1 as MDHEN and CDR2 as SYDVKM. The CDR3 spans 14 residues. Trimming removed 5 bases from V and 2 bases from J; junction bases left unmatched: 6. The TCR originated in a man in his forties in good health and CMV-seronegative. This sequence joins TRBV28 and TRBJ2-7, with 7 bases lining up with TRBD2. Material for sequencing was PBMCs. The CDR3 DNA reads as TGTGCCAGCAGTCCCGGGAGGATGGCCTACGAGCAGTACTTC. Translating it yields CASSPGRMAYEQYF. Filled out from reference TRBV28 and TRBJ2-7, the complete variable domain reads DVKVTQSSRYLVKRTGEKVFLECVQDMDHENMFWYRQDPGLGLRLIYFSYDVKMKEKGDIPEGYSVSREKKERFSLILESASTNQTSMYLCASSPGRMAYEQYFGPGTRLTVT.